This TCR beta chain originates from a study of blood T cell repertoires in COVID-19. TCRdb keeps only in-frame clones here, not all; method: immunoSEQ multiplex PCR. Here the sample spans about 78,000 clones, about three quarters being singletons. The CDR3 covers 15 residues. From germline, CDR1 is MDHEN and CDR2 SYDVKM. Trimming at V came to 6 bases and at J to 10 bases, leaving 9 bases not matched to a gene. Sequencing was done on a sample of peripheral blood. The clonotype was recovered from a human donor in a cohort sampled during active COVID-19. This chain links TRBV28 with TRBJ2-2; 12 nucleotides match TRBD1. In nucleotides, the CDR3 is TGTGCCAGCAGGAAACCGGGACAGGGGGCGCCGGAGCTGTTTTTT. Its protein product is CASRKPGQGAPELFF.